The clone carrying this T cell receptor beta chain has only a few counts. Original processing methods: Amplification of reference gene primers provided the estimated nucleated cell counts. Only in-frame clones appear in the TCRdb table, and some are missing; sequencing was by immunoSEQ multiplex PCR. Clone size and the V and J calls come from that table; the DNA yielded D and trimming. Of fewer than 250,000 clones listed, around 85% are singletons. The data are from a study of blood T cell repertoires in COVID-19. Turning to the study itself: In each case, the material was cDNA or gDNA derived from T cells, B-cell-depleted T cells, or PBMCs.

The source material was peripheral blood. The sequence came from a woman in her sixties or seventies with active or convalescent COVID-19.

The CDR3 nucleotides are TGTGCCACCAGCAGAGAAGGGACAGGGGTTTCCTATGGCTACACCTTC. This codes for CATSREGTGVSYGYTF. The V gene is TRBV15, the J gene TRBJ1-2; 10 bases match TRBD1. CDR1 and CDR2 (germline): LNHNV, YYDKDF (reference sequence). V was pared by 0 bases and J by 4 bases, with 5 bases of the junction left unmatched. The CDR3 runs 16 residues.